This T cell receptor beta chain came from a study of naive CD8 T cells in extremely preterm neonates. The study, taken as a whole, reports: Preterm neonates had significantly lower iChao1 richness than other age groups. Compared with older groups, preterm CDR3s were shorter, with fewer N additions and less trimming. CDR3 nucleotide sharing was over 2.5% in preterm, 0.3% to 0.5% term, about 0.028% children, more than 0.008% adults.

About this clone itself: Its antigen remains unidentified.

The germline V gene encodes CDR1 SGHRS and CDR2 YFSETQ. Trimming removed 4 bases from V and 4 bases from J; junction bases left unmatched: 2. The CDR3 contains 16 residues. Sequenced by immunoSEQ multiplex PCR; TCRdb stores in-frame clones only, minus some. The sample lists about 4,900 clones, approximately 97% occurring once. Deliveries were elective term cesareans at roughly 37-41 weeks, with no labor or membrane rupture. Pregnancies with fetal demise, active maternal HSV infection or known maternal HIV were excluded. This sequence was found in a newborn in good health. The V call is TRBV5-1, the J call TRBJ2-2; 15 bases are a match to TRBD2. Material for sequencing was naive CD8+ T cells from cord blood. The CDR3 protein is CASSRTSGGATGELFF. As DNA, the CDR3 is TGCGCCAGCAGCCGGACTAGCGGGGGGGCCACCGGGGAGCTGTTTTTT.